These 3 T cell receptor beta chains were all obtained from the same sample, sequenced in a study of T cells in Graves' hyperthyroidism and ophthalmopathy. The investigators amplified TCR beta CDR3 regions from RNA transcripts. The HTBI primer set served for first-round RT-PCR of the TCR CDR3. Via MiXCR, TCRdb re-called the multiplex PCR reads, giving one row per CDR3 protein. This repertoire shows roughly 600,000 distinct CDR3 sequences, around 13% found once; its top ten account for around 13%. Source material: blood. Every receptor here comes from a woman in her forties or fifties with Graves' ophthalmopathy.

This clonotype was recorded at least ten times. The genes are TRBV28 and TRBJ1-3; D gene uncertain. Germline V gives CDR1 MDHEN, CDR2 SYDVKM. CDR3 length equals 16 residues. V was pared by 0 bases and J by 0 bases, with 9 bases between. CDR3 sequence (DNA): TGTGCCAGCAGTTTATGGCGGGAGAGCTCTGGAAACACCATATATTTT. The encoded protein is CASSLWRESSGNTIYF.

The V call is TRBV9, the J call TRBJ2-7; 8 positions match TRBD2. The V gene's germline CDR1 is SGDLS and CDR2 YYNGEE. V lost 2 bases and J lost 3; bases outside the gene matches: 4. This CDR3 spans 14 amino acids. CDR3 coding DNA: TGTGCCAGCAGCGTTAGCGGGGAAAGCTACGAGCAGTACTTC. Amino acids: CASSVSGESYEQYF.

There are many counts of this clonotype. The rearrangement links TRBV28 to TRBJ2-5; 9 nucleotides line up with TRBD1. The CDR3 is made up of 15 amino acids. V gave up 3 bases and J gave up 5 bases; unmatched junction bases: 7. Germline V CDR1 and CDR2: MDHEN, SYDVKM. The chain's CDR3 is CASSLVGQGGETQYF. The CDR3, as DNA: TGTGCCAGCAGTTTGGTGGGACAGGGCGGGGAGACCCAGTACTTC.